The entry that follows covers one T cell receptor beta chain sequence. Its antigen is unidentified. J gave up 3 bases and V 2 bases, and 7 bases lay outside the gene matches. CDR1 and CDR2 (germline): SGHKS, YYEKEE (reference sequence). The CDR3 is made up of 16 amino acids. This specimen comes from a study of vaccination effects on CD4 cells after COVID-19. After less than 11 days in culture, the CD4+ T cells were isolated. This table comes from immunoSEQ multiplex PCR, and its TCRdb copy is limited to in-frame clones, with some not included. The sample consists of about 51,000 clones, roughly 74% of them appearing once.

The sequencing here drew on CD4+ T cells from PBMCs cultured without peptide, taken before COVID-19 vaccination. The V and J genes are TRBV5-5 and TRBJ2-2; 7 nucleotides line up with TRBD1. The receptor comes from a human donor who had a prior SARS-CoV-2 infection. The CDR3, as DNA: TGTGCCAGCAGCTTTTATCCGGGACAGTACACCGGGGAGCTGTTTTTT. It yields the protein CASSFYPGQYTGELFF.